Described below is a single TCR beta chain sequence and its context. Its antigen is unknown. The source of the sample is a study of cytomegalovirus exposure and HLA in healthy donors. Study-wide results and limits: It was likely that a cluster of highly shared sequence variants was a sequencing artifact.

Primers for the PCR totalled 60 Vbeta and 13 Jbeta. Assay used: immunoSEQ multiplex PCR; TCRdb lists only in-frame clones, some missing. The sample consists of about 100,000 clones, roughly 77% of them appearing once. The V gene lost 2 bases and the J gene lost 0 bases, with 7 bases spanning the gap. This CDR3 region has 15 residues. Germline CDR1 is MRHNA and CDR2 is SNTAGT. Though probably carrying unrecorded immune exposures, donors were nominally healthy at sampling. The gene calls are TRBV6-4 and TRBJ2-2; perhaps TRBD1 as D (5 bases). This receptor was obtained from a man aged 25-45 years in good health and CMV-seronegative. Sequencing input: PBMCs. The CDR3 DNA reads TGTGCCAGCAGTGACCAAGGGGCGAACACCGGGGAGCTGTTTTTT. Its protein is CASSDQGANTGELFF.